This section outlines one TCR beta chain sequence together with its context. Antigen unknown. This record belongs to a study of T cell responses to AZD1222 COVID-19 vaccine. Regarding the study as a whole: Baseline testing showed seropositivity in only six AZD1222 recipients. Nearly half of spike-specific TCRs reportedly target unmutated variant regions.

Measured with immunoSEQ multiplex PCR; TCRdb has only the in-frame clones, and not every one. This sample has about 190,000 clones, with roughly 91% found just once. Between the trimmed V and J ends, which lost 1 base and 0 bases, there was a span of 10 bases. Per the germline V gene, CDR1 is SGHTA and CDR2 is FQGNSA. The CDR3 has 16 residues. The rearrangement uses TRBV7-2 and TRBJ2-1; D uncertain. Sequencing used peripheral blood, obtained on day 0 of AZD1222 vaccination. The clonotype comes from an adult in good health. The CDR3 coding sequence is TGTGCCAGCAGCTTAGGCGGAGCGAGCTCCTACAATGAGCAGTTCTTC. This translates into CASSLGGASSYNEQFF.